The T cell receptor (beta chain) under discussion was sequenced for a study of blood T cell repertoires in COVID-19. Turning to the study itself: Some COVID-19 samples were acute and others convalescent; all came from the United States, Italy and Spain. The cDNA or gDNA used as material had been derived from T cells, B-cell-depleted T cells, or PBMCs.

The germline V gene encodes CDR1 MNHNY and CDR2 SVGAGI (reference sequence). The ends were cut back, 0 bases at V and 7 bases at J, with 12 bases in the middle. The CDR3 has 14 residues. In the authors' methods: Nucleated cell counts were estimated from reference gene primer amplification. Generated by immunoSEQ multiplex PCR, the TCRdb table keeps only in-frame clones and is missing some. That table furnishes V, J and clone size, whereas the DNA furnished D and trimming. The data show under 60,000 clones, 77% seen once. The chain is built from TRBV6-6 and TRBJ1-1; perhaps TRBD1 as D (5 bases). The sequencing sample was made of peripheral blood. This receptor was taken from a human donor with active or convalescent COVID-19. The donor label of this sample is uncertain. The CDR3: CASSYSTRVGEAFF. In DNA form, the CDR3 reads TGTGCCAGCAGTTACTCGACCAGGGTAGGTGAAGCTTTCTTT.